This entry lists 2 T cell receptor beta chains sequenced from one sample in a study of shared clonotypes between healthy human individuals. Some clones are missing from TCRdb's copy, which holds only in-frame ones; the method was immunoSEQ multiplex PCR. The repertoire consists of 760,000 or so clones, with about 97% occurring once and the leading ten covering around 0.25%. Naive CD8 isolation took CD45RO-negative cells positively selected for CCR7 and excluded terminally differentiated effector memory CD45RA+ cells. The sample was naive CD8+ T cells sorted from blood. All receptors derive from a young man in good health.

V and J are TRBV13 and TRBJ2-4; TRBD2 aligns across 15 bases. Unmatched junction bases numbered 6, after V lost 4 bases and J lost 2 bases. The V gene's germline CDR1 is PRHDT and CDR2 FYEKMQ (reference sequence). CDR3 length equals 18 residues. The CDR3 coding sequence is TGTGCCAGCAGCTCCGGACTAGCGGGAGGGTCAACCAAAAACATTCAGTACTTC. Protein sequence: CASSSGLAGGSTKNIQYF. Full variable domain (remainder filled in from reference TRBV13 and TRBJ2-4): AAGVIQSPRHLIKEKRETATLKCYPIPRHDTVYWYQQGPGQDPQFLISFYEKMQSDKGSIPDRFSAQQFSDYHSELNMSSLELGDSALYFCASSSGLAGGSTKNIQYFGAGTRLSVL.

The chain joins TRBV4-2 to TRBJ2-1; 13 nucleotides match TRBD2. The V gene's germline CDR1 is LGHNA and CDR2 YNFKEQ. Trimming at V came to 2 bases and at J to 8 bases, leaving 9 bases not matched to a gene. The CDR3 loop spans 17 amino acids. CDR3 DNA: TGTGCCAGCAGCCAACTACCGGGACTAGCGGGAAGCTATGAGCAGTTCTTC. Protein sequence: CASSQLPGLAGSYEQFF.